Detailed here is one T cell receptor beta chain. The data derive from a study of T-cell reconstitution after alpha-beta-depleted transplantation in children. The CDR3 loop spans 15 amino acids. With V trimmed by 5 bases and J by 1 base, 4 bases remained unmatched. Looked up from germline, CDR1 is MNHEY and CDR2 is SMNVEV (reference sequence). Unique molecular identifiers were used in preparing the TCRbeta library. Each CDR3 protein is one row after TCRdb ran MiXCR on the PCR reads. The sample lists around 680,000 distinct CDR3 sequences; around a sixth were seen once. The sequencing here drew on PBMCs from the stem cell graft donor, taken from the stem cell graft. This sequence joins TRBV27 and TRBJ2-7; 11 nucleotides line up with TRBD2. The origin of this receptor is a human donor who donated a stem cell graft to a child with acute myeloid leukemia. CDR3: CASSPWTSGSYEQYF. The CDR3, as DNA: TGTGCCAGCAGTCCGTGGACTAGCGGGTCCTACGAGCAGTACTTC.